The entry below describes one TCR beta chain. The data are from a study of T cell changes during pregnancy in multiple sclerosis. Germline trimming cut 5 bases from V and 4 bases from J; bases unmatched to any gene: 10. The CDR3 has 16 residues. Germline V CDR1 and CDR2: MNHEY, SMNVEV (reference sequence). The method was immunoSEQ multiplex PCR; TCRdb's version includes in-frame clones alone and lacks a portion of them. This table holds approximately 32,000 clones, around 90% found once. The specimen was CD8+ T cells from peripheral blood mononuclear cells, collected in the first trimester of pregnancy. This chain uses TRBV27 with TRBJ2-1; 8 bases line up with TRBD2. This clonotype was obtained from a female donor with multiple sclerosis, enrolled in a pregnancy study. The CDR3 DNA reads TGTGCCAGCAGTATTAGTAGCGGGGAACCTTACAATGAGCAGTTCTTC. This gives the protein CASSISSGEPYNEQFF.